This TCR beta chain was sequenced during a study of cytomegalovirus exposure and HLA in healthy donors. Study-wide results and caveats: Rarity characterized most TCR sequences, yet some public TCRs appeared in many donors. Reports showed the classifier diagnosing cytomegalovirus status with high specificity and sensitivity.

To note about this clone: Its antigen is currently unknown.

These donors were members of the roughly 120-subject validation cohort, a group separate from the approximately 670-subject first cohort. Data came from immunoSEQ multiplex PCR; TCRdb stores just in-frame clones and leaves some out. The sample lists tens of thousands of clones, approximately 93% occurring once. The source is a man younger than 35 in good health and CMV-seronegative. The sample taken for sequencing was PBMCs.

This CDR3 reads CASRQGLVNTGELFF. CDR3 DNA: TGTGCCAGCAGACAGGGGTTAGTGAACACCGGGGAGCTGTTTTTT. The V call is TRBV2, the J call TRBJ2-2; 7 bases are shared with TRBD1. Looked up from germline, CDR1 is SNHLY and CDR2 is FYNNEI. V gave up 6 bases and J gave up 1 base; unmatched junction bases: 5. This CDR3 has 15 residues.